A single sample is the source of the 5 T cell receptor beta chains below, sequenced in a study of blood T cell repertoires in COVID-19. Profiling relied on immunoSEQ multiplex PCR, and the TCRdb table lists in-frame clones only, not all of them. The sample records some 80,000 clones, 78% being singletons. Specimen: peripheral blood. The receptors come from a human donor in a cohort sampled during active COVID-19.

CDR3 DNA sequence: TGCGCCAGCAGCTTTTCGGGGGTCGCAGCTGAAGCTTTCTTT. Translated: CASSFSGVAAEAFF. This rearrangement joins TRBV5-1 to TRBJ1-1, with D perhaps TRBD1 (5 bases). Germline V CDR1 and CDR2: SGHRS, YFSETQ. Trimming took off 2 bases at V and 6 bases at J, with 14 bases between the two ends. This CDR3 has 14 amino acids.

The CDR3 protein is CASSLSIKRTDTQYF. The CDR3 bases are TGTGCCAGCAGTTTATCGATCAAGCGCACAGATACGCAGTATTTT. The rearrangement links TRBV28 to TRBJ2-3, with no clear D. Germline V gene lookup returns CDR1 MDHEN and CDR2 SYDVKM. CDR3 size: 15 residues. V lost 1 base, J lost 1 base, and 9 bases lay in between.

This clone was detected a few times. The chain combines TRBV7-9 with TRBJ2-1; TRBD2 might be the D (5 bases). The CDR3 runs to 16 residues. The germline V gene has CDR1 SEHNR and CDR2 FQNEAQ (reference sequence). Trimming removed 0 bases from V and 3 bases from J, with 12 bases in between. The CDR3 nucleotides read TGTGCCAGCAGCTTAGCGAGGGTAGGGCACTACAATGAGCAGTTCTTC. This translates into CASSLARVGHYNEQFF.

This clone has a single count. The chain carries TRBV9 and TRBJ1-1; TRBD1 matches 7 bases. This CDR3 contains 13 residues. CDR1 and CDR2 (germline): SGDLS, YYNGEE. The junction had 5 bases not matched to a gene; V was cut back by 4 bases and J by 5 bases. CDR3 region: CASSLGQETEAFF. CDR3 sequence (DNA): TGTGCCAGCAGCCTAGGACAGGAGACTGAAGCTTTCTTT.

The chain recombines TRBV15 with TRBJ2-1; D is unclear. Trimming pared 1 base from V and 7 bases from J, leaving 5 bases between. The CDR3 has 12 amino acids. CDR1 LNHNV and CDR2 YYDKDF come from the germline V gene (reference sequence). The CDR3 DNA sequence: TGTGCCACCAGCAGAGTAGCTAATGAGCAGTTCTTC. This translates into CATSRVANEQFF.